One and the same sample provided the 17 T cell receptor beta chains below, sequenced in a study of cytomegalovirus exposure and HLA in healthy donors. The repertoire was sequenced with immunoSEQ multiplex PCR; TCRdb's copy has only in-frame clones and lacks some. The sample has about 300,000 clones, around 89% seen once; the top ten hold approximately 0.9%. Sequenced material: PBMCs. The receptors were gathered from a woman younger than 30 in good health and CMV-seronegative.

This sequence joins TRBV6-4 and TRBJ2-2, with 10 bases identical to TRBD2. Trimming took 5 bases from V and 5 from J; bases not matched to a gene: 2. CDR1 is MRHNA, CDR2 SNTAGT, per germline. The CDR3 length is 14 residues. The CDR3 DNA reads as TGTGCCAGCAGTCCTAGCGGGAGTACCGGGGAGCTGTTTTTT. As protein: CASSPSGSTGELFF.

The CDR3 region is CASSFSGTGGPGELFF. The CDR3 nucleotides are TGTGCCAGCAGTTTTTCCGGGACAGGGGGCCCCGGGGAGCTGTTTTTT. The chain employs TRBV27 and TRBJ2-2; TRBD1 matches 12 bases. The CDR3 is made up of 16 amino acids. Germline V gene lookup returns CDR1 MNHEY and CDR2 SMNVEV (reference sequence). The junction had 5 bases not matched to a gene; V was cut back by 3 bases and J by 6 bases.

This chain connects TRBV11-1 to TRBJ2-1; 12 nucleotides line up with TRBD1. Germline loops: CDR1 SGHAT, CDR2 FQDESV (reference sequence). V was pared by 6 bases and J by 1 base, with 10 bases of the junction left unmatched. This CDR3 has 18 amino acids. Here the CDR3 DNA reads TGTGCCAGCAGGGCCGGGACAGGGGGCTCGAGTTCCTACAATGAGCAGTTCTTC. This sequence encodes CASRAGTGGSSSYNEQFF.

This chain uses TRBV28 with TRBJ2-1; TRBD1 matches 9 bases. The length of the CDR3 is 14 residues. Germline trimming cut 4 bases from V and 4 bases from J; bases unmatched to any gene: 2. Germline CDR1 MDHEN, CDR2 SYDVKM. The CDR3 nucleotides are TGTGCCAGCAGTTCGGACAGGGGATACAATGAGCAGTTCTTC. Translating gives CASSSDRGYNEQFF.

The rearrangement links TRBV28 to TRBJ2-7, with D possibly TRBD2 on 5 matching bases. Germline values: CDR1 MDHEN, CDR2 SYDVKM. V dropped 0 bases and J dropped 3 bases, with 9 bases sitting between them. This CDR3 is built from 14 residues. This CDR3 reads CASSLWTRDYEQYF. The CDR3 DNA reads as TGTGCCAGCAGTTTATGGACGAGGGACTACGAGCAGTACTTC. Supplemented by reference TRBV28 and TRBJ2-7, the full variable domain reads DVKVTQSSRYLVKRTGEKVFLECVQDMDHENMFWYRQDPGLGLRLIYFSYDVKMKEKGDIPEGYSVSREKKERFSLILESASTNQTSMYLCASSLWTRDYEQYFGPGTRLTVT.

The V call is TRBV27, the J call TRBJ2-2, with 9 bases matching TRBD2. The CDR3 spans 19 residues. Germline-derived CDR1 and CDR2 are MNHEY and SMNVEV (reference sequence). After removal of 2 bases from V and 3 bases from J, the junction contained 13 bases not matched to a gene. CDR3 DNA sequence: TGTGCCAGCAGTTTACGGTGGATTAAAGCGGGAGGTTACACCGGGGAGCTGTTTTTT. Translated: CASSLRWIKAGGYTGELFF.

This clone was detected once. The genes are TRBV2 and TRBJ1-5; D might be TRBD1 (6 bases). Trimming removed 9 bases at V and 0 bases at J, with 12 bases between. The CDR3 extends over 14 amino acids. Germline V gene lookup returns CDR1 SNHLY and CDR2 FYNNEI. The CDR3 sequence is CASGTQYSNQPQHF. In DNA form, the CDR3 reads TGTGCCAGTGGGACACAGTATAGCAATCAGCCCCAGCATTTT.

The chain carries TRBV14 and TRBJ2-1; a weak D match, TRBD2 (6 bases). Trimming took off 5 bases at V and 5 bases at J, with 10 bases between the two ends. Germline V lookup: CDR1 SGHDN, CDR2 FVKESK. The CDR3 contains 13 residues. Here the CDR3 DNA reads TGTGCCAGCAGCGCGGGAACGCACAATGAGCAGTTCTTC. This translates into CASSAGTHNEQFF.

The chain recombines TRBV6-1 with TRBJ1-2, with 7 positions matching TRBD1. Germline values: CDR1 MNHNS, CDR2 SASEGT. This CDR3 is 14 amino acids long. V dropped 1 base and J dropped 4; count of bases not matched to a gene: 3. CDR3 amino acids: CASSEGGQTYGYTF. The DNA of the CDR3 is TGTGCCAGCAGTGAAGGGGGACAGACCTATGGCTACACCTTC.

This clone has only a few counts. The chain combines TRBV5-6 with TRBJ2-1; D remains unclear. CDR1 is SGHDT, CDR2 YYEEEE, per germline. The CDR3 spans 18 residues. V lost 0 bases and J 4 bases, leaving 20 bases between the germline ends. CDR3 coding DNA: TGTGCCAGCAGCTTGGCCATAAGTGGTTCAGGCACGTACAATGAGCAGTTCTTC. Its protein is CASSLAISGSGTYNEQFF. The variable domain in full, with the rest retrieved from reference TRBV5-6 and TRBJ2-1, is DAGVTQSPTHLIKTRGQQVTLRCSPKSGHDTVSWYQQALGQGPQFIFQYYEEEERQRGNFPDRFSGHQFPNYSSELNVNALLLGDSALYLCASSLAISGSGTYNEQFFGPGTRLTVL.

The rearrangement links TRBV15 to TRBJ1-2; D gene ambiguous. Germline values: CDR1 LNHNV, CDR2 YYDKDF (reference sequence). There are 14 residues in the CDR3. Between the trimmed V and J ends, which lost 1 base and 6 bases, there was a span of 12 bases. CDR3 in amino acids: CATSRGSFQDGYTF. The CDR3 DNA sequence: TGTGCCACCAGCAGAGGGTCGTTTCAGGATGGCTACACCTTC.

The chain recombines TRBV4-1 with TRBJ1-2; D is unclear. The CDR3 is 12 amino acids. Trimming removed 4 bases at V and 4 bases at J, with 7 bases between. The germline gives CDR1 MGHRA, CDR2 YSYEKL. CDR3 sequence (DNA): TGCGCCAGCAGCCCTCCGGGCTATGGCTACACCTTC. Translating gives CASSPPGYGYTF.

This clone was detected only once. The chain is built from TRBV7-9 and TRBJ1-1, with 7 nucleotides matching TRBD1. Germline assignment: CDR1 SEHNR and CDR2 FQNEAQ (reference sequence). Germline trimming cut 5 bases from V and 6 bases from J; bases unmatched to any gene: 3. CDR3 length equals 12 residues. Written as DNA, the CDR3 is TGTGCCAGCAGCCTAGACAGGGCTGAAGCTTTCTTT. It translates to CASSLDRAEAFF.

This chain connects TRBV19 to TRBJ2-5, with 8 bases fitting TRBD2. Germline V gene lookup returns CDR1 LNHDA and CDR2 SQIVND (reference sequence). This CDR3 spans 15 amino acids. J lost 4 bases, V lost 6 bases, and 10 bases had no gene match. The CDR3, as DNA: TGTGCCAGTAGCCTTTTAGCGAGCGGGGGAGAGACCCAGTACTTC. It translates to CASSLLASGGETQYF.

The rearrangement joins TRBV4-1 to TRBJ2-7; D gene ambiguous. The V and J ends lost 0 bases and 6 bases respectively, with 9 bases between them. Germline V lookup: CDR1 MGHRA, CDR2 YSYEKL. The CDR3 sequence is 13 residues long. The CDR3 reads CASSQELPGEQYF. In nucleotides, the CDR3 is TGCGCCAGCAGCCAAGAACTGCCGGGCGAGCAGTACTTC.

This chain uses TRBV21-1 with TRBJ1-4; TRBD1, as called in the table, went unchecked against the DNA. TRBV21-1 is given as a pseudogene. The CDR3 has 18 amino acids. The CDR3 region is CASSKYFIGRATNEKLFF. CDR3 sequence (DNA): TGTGCCAGCAGCAAGTATTTCATCGGCAGGGCGACTAATGAAAAACTGTTTTTT.

CDR3 loop: CASSPSRGGYNEQFF. The CDR3 coding sequence is TGTGCCAGCAGCCCATCACGGGGGGGCTACAATGAGCAGTTCTTC. The chain links TRBV11-2 to TRBJ2-1, with TRBD2 identical over 8 bases. CDR1 SGHAT and CDR2 FQNNGV come from the germline V gene. This CDR3 region has 15 residues. V gave up 5 bases and J gave up 3 bases; unmatched junction bases: 6.